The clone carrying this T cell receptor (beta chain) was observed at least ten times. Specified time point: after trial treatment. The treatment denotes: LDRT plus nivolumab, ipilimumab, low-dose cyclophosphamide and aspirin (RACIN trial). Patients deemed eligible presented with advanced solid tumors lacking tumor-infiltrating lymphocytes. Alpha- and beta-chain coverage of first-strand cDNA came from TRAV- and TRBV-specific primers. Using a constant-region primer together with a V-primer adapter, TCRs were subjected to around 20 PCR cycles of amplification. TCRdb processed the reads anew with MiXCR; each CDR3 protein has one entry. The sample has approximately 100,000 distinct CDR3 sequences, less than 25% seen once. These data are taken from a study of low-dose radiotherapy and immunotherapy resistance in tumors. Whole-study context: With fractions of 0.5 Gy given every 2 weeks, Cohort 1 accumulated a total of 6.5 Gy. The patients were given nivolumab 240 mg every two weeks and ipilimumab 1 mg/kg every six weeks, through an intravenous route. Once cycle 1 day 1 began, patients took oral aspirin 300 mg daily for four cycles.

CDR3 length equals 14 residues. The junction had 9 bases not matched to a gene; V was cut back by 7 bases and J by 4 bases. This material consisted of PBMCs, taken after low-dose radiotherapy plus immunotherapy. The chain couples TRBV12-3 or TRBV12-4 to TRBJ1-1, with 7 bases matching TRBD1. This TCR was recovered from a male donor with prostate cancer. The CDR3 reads CASTMTPGGTEAFF. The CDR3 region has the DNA TGTGCCAGCACCATGACACCAGGGGGCACTGAAGCTTTCTTT.